A selection of T cell receptor beta chains follows, all from one sample in a study of blood T cell repertoires in COVID-19. Assay used: immunoSEQ multiplex PCR; TCRdb lists only in-frame clones, some missing. This table holds 70,000 to 80,000 clones, roughly 89% found once. The specimen sequenced was peripheral blood. Every receptor here comes from a woman in her fifties or sixties with acute or convalescent COVID-19. Both conserved end residues are part of each CDR3.

>TRBJ1-6|TRBV28
CASHRGIAAPLHF
>TRBJ1-6|TRBV7-8
CASSSIKGPRENWTLHF
>TRBJ2-1|TRBV6-5
CASSFTGTGASEQFF
>TRBJ2-7|TRBV27
CATLGIDGAGGEQYF
>TRBJ2-7|TRBV6-5
CASSPSGRLYEQYF
>TRBJ2-1|TRBV10-3
CAISATGTSGSYNEQFF
>TRBJ2-1|TRBV18
CASSPVTDEQFF
>TRBJ1-3|TRBV3-1/TRBV3-2
CASSTVSGNTIYF
>TRBJ2-7|TRBV7-2
CASSQGGLAGYSGYEQYF
>TRBJ1-4|TRBV14
CASAGTGWDELFF
>TRBJ2-3|TRBV27
CASSLAGGPDTQYF